This TCR beta chain is drawn from a study of blood T cell repertoires in COVID-19. Study details: The study counted Cohort 3 donors as recovered given two negative PCRs, clearance, or symptom resolution. PBMCs, B-cell-depleted T cells, or T cells provided the cDNA or gDNA that made up the material. Samples representing acute and convalescent COVID-19 were sourced from the United States, Italy and Spain.

This CDR3 spans 15 amino acids. Germline assignment: CDR1 SGHAT and CDR2 FQNNGV. The V gene end was trimmed by 5 bases and the J gene end by 3 bases; junction bases not matched to a gene: 6. Assay used: immunoSEQ multiplex PCR; TCRdb lists only in-frame clones, some missing. The sample gives roughly 200,000 clones, around 87% of which show up once; about 22% is in the top ten. Sequencing was performed on PBMCs or T cells enriched from blood (not recorded which). The chain is built from TRBV11-2 and TRBJ1-4, with TRBD1 matching 7 bases. The receptor was derived from a woman in her forties in a cohort exposed to, infected with or recovered from COVID-19 (not recorded which). The CDR3 protein is CASSKHRGANEKLFF. The CDR3 region has the DNA TGTGCCAGCAGCAAACACAGGGGAGCTAATGAAAAACTGTTTTTT.